Below, 2 T cell receptor beta chains from the same sample are listed, as sequenced in a study of T cells in Graves' hyperthyroidism and ophthalmopathy. The CDR3 regions of TCR beta were amplified from RNA transcripts. First-round RT-PCR of the TCR CDR3 relied on the HTBI primer set. TCRdb ran MiXCR on the multiplex PCR reads and lists one entry per CDR3 protein. The sample includes about 840,000 distinct CDR3 sequences, 35% to 45% of them seen just once. Source material: blood. These TCRs come from a young man with Graves' hyperthyroidism.

The CDR3 sequence: CAISETRTALREQYF. The CDR3 coding sequence is TGTGCCATCAGTGAGACGAGGACAGCCCTTAGGGAGCAGTACTTC. This rearrangement joins TRBV10-3 to TRBJ2-7; D might be TRBD1 (6 bases). The CDR3 spans 15 residues. V lost 2 bases to trimming and J lost 7 bases, with 18 bases between them. Germline V gene data show CDR1 as ENHRY and CDR2 as SYGVKD.

This clonotype was seen more than once but under ten times. The chain employs TRBV12-3 or TRBV12-4 and TRBJ1-1; 8 bases match TRBD1. J gave up 4 bases and V 7 bases, and 8 bases lay outside the gene matches. The CDR3 spans 14 residues. The CDR3 loop reads CASTQQGESTEAFF. The CDR3 bases are TGTGCCAGCACCCAACAGGGGGAATCCACTGAAGCTTTCTTT.